One sample yielded the 12 T cell receptor beta chains listed below, sequenced in a study of blood T cell repertoires in COVID-19. Clones were read by immunoSEQ multiplex PCR, and TCRdb kept only the in-frame ones, dropping some. The data show about 78,000 clones, about 89% seen once. The specimen sequenced was peripheral blood. These receptors were taken from a man aged 50-60 years with active or convalescent COVID-19.

The V gene is TRBV6-2 or TRBV6-3, the J gene TRBJ1-4; TRBD1 matches at 9 bases. Germline lookup yields CDR1 MNHEY and CDR2 SVGEGT. CDR3 size: 20 residues. With V trimmed by 0 bases and J by 7 bases, 18 bases remained unmatched. CDR3 amino acids: CASSYSNSGTGYRLSEKLFF. The CDR3, as DNA: TGTGCCAGCAGTTACTCGAATTCCGGGACAGGGTATCGGCTGTCTGAAAAACTGTTTTTT.

The V and J genes are TRBV14 and TRBJ2-6; D remains ambiguous. Germline loops: CDR1 SGHDN, CDR2 FVKESK. Trimming left V 2 bases short and J 1 base short, with 9 bases between. CDR3 length: 16 amino acids. In DNA, the CDR3 is TGTGCCAGCAGCCAATTTCAGGCATCTGGGGCCAACGTCCTGACTTTC. Translation gives CASSQFQASGANVLTF.

The gene calls are TRBV2 and TRBJ1-1, with D perhaps TRBD1 (6 bases). With 6 bases removed from V and 1 base from J, the gap between germline ends came to 9 bases. CDR3 length: 13 residues. Germline assignment: CDR1 SNHLY and CDR2 FYNNEI. The CDR3 spells CASRQGPNTEAFF. In DNA form, the CDR3 reads TGTGCCAGCAGACAGGGCCCGAACACTGAAGCTTTCTTT. The variable domain in full, with the rest retrieved from reference TRBV2 and TRBJ1-1, is EPEVTQTPSHQVTQMGQEVILRCVPISNHLYFYWYRQILGQKVEFLVSFYNNEISEKSEIFDDQFSVERPDGSNFTLKIRSTKLEDSAMYFCASRQGPNTEAFFGQGTRLTVV.

This clone was found a few times. The chain uses TRBV28 and TRBJ2-5; 8 bases are shared with TRBD2. The CDR3 runs to 15 residues. Trimming cost V 5 bases and J 7 bases; bases outside gene matches: 12. Per germline, CDR1 MDHEN and CDR2 SYDVKM. The CDR3 coding sequence is TGTGCCAGCAGTAACCCCGGGGGGGCCTGGGGGACCCAGTACTTC. This codes for CASSNPGGAWGTQYF.

This clone occurred once. The rearrangement uses TRBV2 and TRBJ1-5, with D possibly being TRBD1 (6 bases). V was trimmed by 4 bases and J by 6 bases, leaving 10 bases between them. CDR1 and CDR2 (germline): SNHLY, FYNNEI. The CDR3 covers 13 residues. CDR3 coding DNA: TGTGCCAGCAGTGCAATAGGGGGTCAGCCCCAGCATTTT. The encoded protein is CASSAIGGQPQHF.

To note about this clone: At the DNA level, this CDR3 is encoded by other sequences in the same sample as well. The chain is built from TRBV9 and TRBJ1-5; 9 bases are a match to TRBD1. From germline, CDR1 is SGDLS and CDR2 YYNGEE. This CDR3 has 14 amino acids. Unmatched junction bases numbered 4, after V lost 3 bases and J lost 6 bases. Written as DNA, the CDR3 is TGTGCCAGCAGCGAGACAGGGGGGGGTCAGCCCCAGCATTTT. Translated, it gives CASSETGGGQPQHF.

The V gene is TRBV5-5, the J gene TRBJ2-3; D is possibly TRBD2 (7 bases). The CDR3 runs 18 residues. Trimming took 4 bases from V and 5 from J, leaving 26 bases between them. CDR1 is SGHKS and CDR2 is YYEKEE in the germline V gene (reference sequence). CDR3 amino acids: CASSGGASPSPRVDTQYF. CDR3 DNA sequence: TGTGCCAGCAGCGGGGGGGCTAGCCCATCTCCCCGGGTAGATACGCAGTATTTT. Together with reference TRBV5-5 and TRBJ2-3, the CDR3 gives the full variable domain: DAGVTQSPTHLIKTRGQQVTLRCSPISGHKSVSWYQQVLGQGPQFIFQYYEKEERGRGNFPDRFSARQFPNYSSELNVNALLLGDSALYLCASSGGASPSPRVDTQYFGPGTRLTVL.

The chain recombines TRBV9 with TRBJ2-5; a weak D match, TRBD2 (6 bases). The CDR3 has 15 amino acids. V lost 4 bases and J 1 base, leaving 14 bases between the germline ends. In germline, CDR1 is SGDLS, CDR2 YYNGEE. The CDR3 loop is CASSTRTGLQETQYF. CDR3 coding DNA: TGTGCCAGCAGCACCCGGACGGGACTCCAAGAGACCCAGTACTTC. The variable domain in full, with the rest retrieved from reference TRBV9 and TRBJ2-5, is DSGVTQTPKHLITATGQRVTLRCSPRSGDLSVYWYQQSLDQGLQFLIQYYNGEERAKGNILERFSAQQFPDLHSELNLSSLELGDSALYFCASSTRTGLQETQYFGPGTRLLVL.

V and J are TRBV19 and TRBJ1-2; D might be TRBD1 (6 bases). Germline values: CDR1 LNHDA, CDR2 SQIVND (reference sequence). V was pared by 3 bases and J by 0 bases, with 8 bases between. This CDR3 comprises 14 residues. CDR3 in amino acids: CASSMGTTNYGYTF. CDR3 nucleotide sequence: TGTGCCAGTAGTATGGGGACAACTAACTATGGCTACACCTTC.

The count of this clone is one. The chain has TRBV2 and TRBJ2-5; 10 bases are a match to TRBD2. This CDR3 spans 18 amino acids. Germline V CDR1 and CDR2: SNHLY, FYNNEI. The V gene end was trimmed by 5 bases and the J gene end by 4 bases; junction bases not matched to a gene: 16. In nucleotides, the CDR3 is TGTGCCAGCAGTCCCGGGGGAGTAGCGGGGGGCCAGGGAGAGACCCAGTACTTC. Protein sequence: CASSPGGVAGGQGETQYF.

This clone appeared a single time. The gene calls are TRBV29-1 and TRBJ2-4; TRBD1 aligns across 9 bases. V trimming: 7 bases; J trimming: 11 bases; junction bases outside the gene matches: 6. The germline V gene has CDR1 SQVTM and CDR2 ANQGSEA. The CDR3 runs 11 residues. Written as DNA, the CDR3 is TGCAGCGCTACCGGGACAGGGTTTCAGTACTTC. Translation gives CSATGTGFQYF.

This clone was seen once. The chain carries TRBV30 and TRBJ2-7, with D maybe TRBD1 (7 bases). CDR3 size: 16 residues. CDR1 GTSNPN and CDR2 SVGIG come from the germline V gene (reference sequence). V lost 3 bases, J lost 0 bases, and 18 bases lay in between. In nucleotides, the CDR3 is TGTGCCTGGAGGACGGAGGGGGCCCCGTTCTCCTACGAGCAGTACTTC. Amino acids: CAWRTEGAPFSYEQYF.